These 30 T cell receptor beta chains were sequenced from one sample in a study of sequential checkpoint blockade in melanoma. Regarding treatment: randomized to nivolumab then ipilimumab (arm A) or the reverse (arm B). Assay: immunoSEQ multiplex PCR; the TCRdb copy retains only in-frame clones and omits some. The sample shows fewer than 4,500 clones, about 22% of them seen only once. Sequences were derived from tumor tissue (inferred from file names), sampled from a patient given nivolumab and ipilimumab in sequence. Receptors were obtained from a human patient with melanoma. Some clones in this sample may be carry-over from other donors' samples.

This clone was counted a few times. The chain has TRBV9 and TRBJ1-4; possibly TRBD1 for D (5 bases). This CDR3 region has 15 residues. In germline, CDR1 is SGDLS, CDR2 YYNGEE. Trimming removed 3 bases at V and 5 bases at J, with 14 bases between. CDR3 amino acids: CASSARVDANEKLFF. The DNA of the CDR3 is TGTGCCAGCAGCGCCAGGGTCGACGCCAATGAAAAACTGTTTTTT.

This clone was counted between two and nine times. The genes are TRBV6-8 and TRBJ1-6, with a weak D call TRBD1 (6 bases). The V and J ends lost 5 bases and 4 bases respectively, with 12 bases between them. The CDR3 covers 15 residues. The germline V gene encodes CDR1 MNHGY and CDR2 SAAAGT. Here the CDR3 DNA reads TGTGCCAGCAGTCCCGGACAGAGATATAATTCACCCCTCCACTTT. It specifies CASSPGQRYNSPLHF.

This clone was detected ten times or more. The V call is TRBV11-3, the J call TRBJ2-7, with 7 bases aligning to TRBD1. The CDR3 covers 14 residues. The germline V gene has CDR1 SGHNT and CDR2 YENEEA. With V trimmed by 6 bases and J by 2 bases, 7 bases remained unmatched. The chain's CDR3 is CASRIDRVPYEQYF. CDR3 nucleotide sequence: TGTGCCAGCAGGATCGACAGGGTGCCCTACGAGCAGTACTTC. The full variable domain, with the rest looked up from reference TRBV11-3 and TRBJ2-7, is EAGVVQSPRYKIIEKKQPVAFWCNPISGHNTLYWYLQNLGQGPELLIRYENEEAVDDSQLPKDRFSAERLKGVDSTLKIQPAELGDSAVYLCASRIDRVPYEQYFGPGTRLTVT.

The rearrangement links TRBV30 to TRBJ1-1, with D tentatively TRBD1 (6 bases). The CDR3 totals 16 residues. Trimming removed 3 bases at V and 3 bases at J, with 20 bases between. Germline CDR1 GTSNPN, CDR2 SVGIG (reference sequence). The CDR3 loop reads CAWRPTVQGPYTEAFF. The CDR3 nucleotides are TGTGCCTGGAGACCAACCGTACAGGGCCCTTACACTGAAGCTTTCTTT.

The gene calls are TRBV6-8 and TRBJ1-6, with D unclear. Trimming removed 8 bases from V and 7 bases from J, with 12 bases in between. From germline, CDR1 is MNHGY and CDR2 SAAAGT. The CDR3 is made up of 13 amino acids. This CDR3 reads CASCKGGNSPLHF. The CDR3 region has the DNA TGTGCCAGCTGTAAGGGCGGCAATTCACCCCTCCACTTT.

The genes are TRBV6-8 and TRBJ2-7; unclear D gene. There are 13 residues in the CDR3. V was cut by 2 bases and J by 3 bases, with 8 bases left in between. Germline CDR1 and CDR2: MNHGY and SAAAGT. This CDR3 reads CASSYGPSYEQYF. CDR3 sequence (DNA): TGTGCCAGCAGTTACGGACCAAGCTACGAGCAGTACTTC.

By share of the sample, this clone is medium-sized. V and J are TRBV11-3 and TRBJ1-5; 7 positions match TRBD1. The V segment lost 5 bases and the J segment 4 bases; nucleotides outside the gene matches: 8. Germline CDR1 reads SGHNT; CDR2 reads YENEEA. This CDR3 comprises 15 residues. Written as DNA, the CDR3 is TGTGCCAGCAGCGTTCATGGGACAGTTAATCAGCCCCAGCATTTT. The encoded protein is CASSVHGTVNQPQHF.

This clone was counted ten times or more. The chain couples TRBV6-8 to TRBJ2-1, with D hard to call. V was clipped by 6 bases and J by 7 bases, with 16 bases between them. Per germline, CDR1 MNHGY and CDR2 SAAAGT. This CDR3 has 14 residues. The CDR3 region is CASSPTRTENEQFF. The CDR3 coding sequence is TGTGCCAGCAGCCCAACCCGGACCGAAAATGAGCAGTTCTTC.

V and J are TRBV6-8 and TRBJ1-6; D is undetermined. V gave up 4 bases and J gave up 6 bases, with 7 bases separating them. The CDR3 totals 13 residues. Germline V gene sequence: CDR1 MNHGY, CDR2 SAAAGT. DNA for the CDR3: TGTGCCAGCAGTTCACGGCCTAATTCACCCCTCCACTTT. It encodes CASSSRPNSPLHF.

The chain recombines TRBV5-1 with TRBJ2-5; 8 nucleotides agree with TRBD1. This CDR3 comprises 14 residues. The ends lost 2 bases at V and 1 base at J; junction bases unmatched: 1. Germline loops: CDR1 SGHRS, CDR2 YFSETQ. CDR3 bases: TGCGCCAGCAGCTTACAGGGGGGCCAAGAGACCCAGTACTTC. Protein: CASSLQGGQETQYF.

By frequency in the sample, this clone is medium-sized (0.01 to 0.1%). The chain joins TRBV9 to TRBJ2-2; tentatively, D is TRBD2 (5 bases). The germline gives CDR1 SGDLS, CDR2 YYNGEE. The CDR3 loop spans 17 amino acids. V was shortened by 4 bases and J by 0 bases, with 16 bases between the two germline ends. The CDR3 loop reads CASSPRWGDPNTGELFF. Here the CDR3 DNA reads TGTGCCAGCAGCCCCCGTTGGGGAGACCCGAACACCGGGGAGCTGTTTTTT.

J is TRBJ2-1 and V is TRBV6-8; tentative D call: TRBD2 (6 bases). V was trimmed by 8 bases and J by 2 bases, leaving 22 bases between them. Germline CDR1 reads MNHGY; CDR2 reads SAAAGT. The CDR3 extends over 17 amino acids. CDR3 amino acids: CASLSGVGRRAYNEQFF. The CDR3 DNA sequence: TGTGCCAGCCTATCGGGGGTGGGTCGCAGGGCCTACAATGAGCAGTTCTTC.

This clone was picked up many times. The rearrangement joins TRBV7-1 to TRBJ2-6; D uncertain. TRBV7-1 is annotated as an ORF whose role is uncertain. Deletions cut 6 bases from V and 4 bases from J, with 7 bases between. The CDR3 has 13 amino acids. CDR3 sequence reads: CASSYSGANVLTF. CDR3 nucleotides: TGTGCCAGCAGTTATAGCGGGGCCAACGTCCTGACTTTC.

By share, this clone counts as medium-sized. V gene TRBV9 combines with J gene TRBJ1-1, with 7 bases aligning to TRBD1. The junction had 12 bases not matched to a gene; V was cut back by 6 bases and J by 4 bases. CDR1 is SGDLS and CDR2 is YYNGEE in the germline V gene. The CDR3 consists of 15 residues. CDR3 coding DNA: TGTGCCAGCAATAGGAGACAGGGAAGGAGCACTGAAGCTTTCTTT. Translation: CASNRRQGRSTEAFF.

The chain carries TRBV6-8 and TRBJ1-1; 7 bases fit TRBD1. This CDR3 comprises 15 residues. V lost 4 bases and J lost 5; bases outside the gene matches: 10. Germline CDR1 and CDR2: MNHGY and SAAAGT. Written as DNA, the CDR3 is TGTGCCAGCAGTTGGTACAGGGGTTGGGGAACTGAAGCTTTCTTT. Residues: CASSWYRGWGTEAFF.

The V and J genes are TRBV18 and TRBJ1-1; TRBD1 matches 10 bases. V trimming: 5 bases; J trimming: 3 bases; junction bases outside the gene matches: 3. Germline values: CDR1 KGHSH, CDR2 LQKENI. The CDR3 consists of 14 residues. The CDR3 sequence: CASSTGQGHTEAFF. The CDR3 nucleotides read TGTGCCAGCTCAACGGGACAGGGGCACACTGAAGCTTTCTTT.

The CDR3 DNA is TGCGCCAGCAGGGGGGGCAGGGCGAGCGCCGGGGAGCTGTTTTTT. Its translation: CASRGGRASAGELFF. This chain links TRBV10-2 with TRBJ2-2; D is perhaps TRBD1 or TRBD2 (6 bases each). The V and J ends lost 6 bases and 6 bases respectively, with 17 bases between them. The CDR3 has 15 residues. Germline loops: CDR1 WSHSY, CDR2 SAAADI.

A few counts support this clone. The gene calls are TRBV6-8 and TRBJ1-1; D gene uncertain. The CDR3 contains 13 residues. Germline V gene lookup returns CDR1 MNHGY and CDR2 SAAAGT. Between the trimmed V and J ends, which lost 7 bases and 5 bases, there was a span of 14 bases. DNA of the CDR3: TGTGCCAGCAAGGTGGAGTTTTTTACTGAAGCTTTCTTT. Residues: CASKVEFFTEAFF.

A few counts support this clone. The chain uses TRBV6-8 and TRBJ2-5; TRBD1 matches 8 bases. Germline V CDR1 and CDR2: MNHGY, SAAAGT. The V segment lost 8 bases and the J segment 1 base; nucleotides outside the gene matches: 6. The CDR3 covers 14 residues. CDR3 sequence (DNA): TGTGCCAGCTCGGGACAGGTCTTCCAAGAGACCCAGTACTTC. The encoded protein is CASSGQVFQETQYF.

This clone occurred a few times. V is TRBV6-8 and J is TRBJ2-1; tentatively, D is TRBD1 (5 bases). V was cut by 6 bases and J by 15 bases, with 18 bases left in between. Per germline, CDR1 MNHGY and CDR2 SAAAGT. The CDR3 consists of 12 residues. The chain's CDR3 is CASRTTGTGVFF. The CDR3 nucleotides are TGTGCCAGCAGGACAACAGGCACTGGGGTGTTCTTC.

Judged by abundance, this clone is medium-sized (0.01 to 0.1%). The rearrangement joins TRBV11-3 to TRBJ1-2; D perhaps matches TRBD1 (6 bases). The CDR3 spans 15 residues. Germline V gene data show CDR1 as SGHNT and CDR2 as YENEEA. The germline V and J ends were trimmed by 3 bases and 4 bases, with 15 bases remaining between them. The CDR3 nucleotides read TGTGCCAGCAGCTTCCTAGGGACACCTATCTATGGCTACACCTTC. Protein sequence: CASSFLGTPIYGYTF.

This clone was detected only a few times. The V gene is TRBV6-8, the J gene TRBJ1-1, with D unresolved. The germline V gene encodes CDR1 MNHGY and CDR2 SAAAGT. The CDR3 loop spans 12 amino acids. V dropped 8 bases and J dropped 10 bases, with 17 bases sitting between them. The CDR3 here is CASFRPSEVAFF. The DNA for the CDR3 is TGTGCCAGCTTCCGACCCTCAGAGGTAGCTTTCTTT.

This clone is labeled as medium-sized. The rearrangement joins TRBV11-3 to TRBJ2-2; 11 nucleotides line up with TRBD1. The CDR3 is 19 amino acids. The germline V gene has CDR1 SGHNT and CDR2 YENEEA. J gave up 1 base and V 2 bases, and 9 bases lay outside the gene matches. For the CDR3, the DNA is TGTGCCAGCAGCTTATCCTCGGACAGGGGGCGCCGGAACACCGGGGAGCTGTTTTTT. Its protein is CASSLSSDRGRRNTGELFF.

This rearrangement joins TRBV18 to TRBJ2-5; 10 positions agree with TRBD1. The CDR3 runs 14 residues. V shed 3 bases, J shed 4 bases, and the junction held 2 bases outside the gene matches. Per germline, CDR1 KGHSH and CDR2 LQKENI. This CDR3 reads CASSPRDRGETQYF. The CDR3 DNA is TGTGCCAGCTCACCTCGGGACAGGGGAGAGACCCAGTACTTC.

This clone has a single count. The V call is TRBV19, the J call TRBJ2-2, with 7 bases fitting TRBD1. Germline assignment: CDR1 LNHDA and CDR2 SQIVND (reference sequence). Trimming removed 6 bases from V and 7 bases from J; junction bases left unmatched: 8. CDR3 length: 14 amino acids. In DNA form, the CDR3 reads TGTGCCAGTAGCAACAGGGGAATTGGCGGGGAGCTGTTTTTT. As protein: CASSNRGIGGELFF. Supplemented by reference TRBV19 and TRBJ2-2, the full variable domain reads DGGITQSPKYLFRKEGQNVTLSCEQNLNHDAMYWYRQDPGQGLRLIYYSQIVNDFQKGDIAEGYSVSREKKESFPLTVTSAQKNPTAFYLCASSNRGIGGELFFGEGSRLTVL.

A few counts support this clone. The rearrangement links TRBV18 to TRBJ1-1, with 7 positions matching TRBD1. CDR1 and CDR2 (germline): KGHSH, LQKENI. This CDR3 is built from 14 residues. V lost 2 bases and J lost 3; bases outside the gene matches: 3. CDR3 DNA sequence: TGTGCCAGCTCACCATCAGGGGGAGACACTGAAGCTTTCTTT. As protein: CASSPSGGDTEAFF.

This clone ranks as large. The chain joins TRBV6-8 to TRBJ2-2, with D uncertain. The CDR3 has 12 residues. Trimming cost V 2 bases and J 6 bases, with 4 bases left between them. Germline V gene data show CDR1 as MNHGY and CDR2 as SAAAGT. Written as DNA, the CDR3 is TGTGCCAGCAGTTACGGGGCCGGGGAGCTGTTTTTT. It is translated as CASSYGAGELFF.

This clone was counted many times. This rearrangement joins TRBV11-3 to TRBJ1-6, with 8 positions matching TRBD1. This CDR3 is 16 amino acids long. Germline V gene lookup returns CDR1 SGHNT and CDR2 YENEEA. Trimming at V came to 0 bases and at J to 7 bases, leaving 5 bases not matched to a gene. The CDR3: CASSLERTGNNSPLHF. DNA of the CDR3: TGTGCCAGCAGCTTAGAGCGGACAGGGAACAATTCACCCCTCCACTTT. Full variable domain (outside the CDR3, taken from reference TRBV11-3 and TRBJ1-6): EAGVVQSPRYKIIEKKQPVAFWCNPISGHNTLYWYLQNLGQGPELLIRYENEEAVDDSQLPKDRFSAERLKGVDSTLKIQPAELGDSAVYLCASSLERTGNNSPLHFGNGTRLTVT.

This clone rates as medium-sized. The genes are TRBV11-3 and TRBJ2-1; D unresolved. The CDR3 has 15 residues. In germline, CDR1 is SGHNT, CDR2 YENEEA. V lost 6 bases and J lost 0, with 12 bases in between. This CDR3 reads CASSRRQSSYNEQFF. CDR3 DNA: TGTGCCAGCAGTCGCCGCCAGAGCTCCTACAATGAGCAGTTCTTC. The full variable domain, its missing parts supplied by reference TRBV11-3 and TRBJ2-1, is EAGVVQSPRYKIIEKKQPVAFWCNPISGHNTLYWYLQNLGQGPELLIRYENEEAVDDSQLPKDRFSAERLKGVDSTLKIQPAELGDSAVYLCASSRRQSSYNEQFFGPGTRLTVL.

This chain uses TRBV5-1 with TRBJ2-1; possibly TRBD1 for D (6 bases). The germline gives CDR1 SGHRS, CDR2 YFSETQ. CDR3 length: 17 amino acids. V gave up 4 bases and J gave up 2 bases, with 19 bases separating them. The CDR3 bases are TGCGCCAGCAGCACAGGGACGGGCAGGGGTCCCTACAATGAGCAGTTCTTC. Amino acid sequence: CASSTGTGRGPYNEQFF.